These 18 T cell receptor beta chains came from one sample sequenced in a study of blood T cells in healthy people across ages. Together with a sample-barcoded 5' primer, a J-beta primer mix was included in a second PCR lasting roughly 7 to 11 cycles. TCRdb re-called the 5' RACE reads with MiXCR, one entry per CDR3 protein. Among roughly 800,000 distinct CDR3 sequences listed, roughly 60% were seen once. The material sequenced was blood. These receptors originate from a man under 40 in good health.

The chain has TRBV6-1 and TRBJ2-3; a weak D match, TRBD2 (5 bases). Germline V gene lookup returns CDR1 MNHNS and CDR2 SASEGT. V lost 1 base and J 2 bases, leaving 10 bases between the germline ends. The CDR3 is made up of 15 amino acids. The CDR3 sequence: CASSEDGVPTDTQYF. As DNA, the CDR3 is TGTGCCAGCAGTGAAGACGGGGTACCCACAGATACGCAGTATTTT.

This clonotype was detected ten times or more. This chain links TRBV12-3 or TRBV12-4 with TRBJ2-7; D ambiguous. The CDR3 spans 14 residues. Trimming pared 2 bases from V and 2 bases from J, leaving 10 bases between. The CDR3 sequence: CASSLNPATYEQYF. The CDR3 coding sequence is TGTGCCAGCAGTTTAAATCCAGCTACCTACGAGCAGTACTTC.

CDR3 bases: TGTGCCAGCAGCTCAATGGGCCCGGGACTAGCGGGAGTCCGGCAGTTCTTC. Translation gives CASSSMGPGLAGVRQFF. The chain recombines TRBV7-2 with TRBJ2-1, with 14 nucleotides matching TRBD2. The junction had 14 bases not matched to a gene; V was cut back by 4 bases and J by 12 bases. The CDR3 is 17 residues long. Germline V gives CDR1 SGHTA, CDR2 FQGNSA.

The rearrangement uses TRBV7-2 and TRBJ2-7; TRBD2 matches 8 bases. Looked up from germline, CDR1 is SGHTA and CDR2 is FQGNSA. The CDR3 runs to 16 residues. After removal of 2 bases from V and 6 bases from J, the junction contained 12 bases not matched to a gene. The CDR3 loop reads CASSLSRVAGLVEQYF. The DNA of the CDR3 is TGTGCCAGCAGCTTATCGAGGGTAGCGGGGCTGGTCGAGCAGTACTTC.

This clonotype was observed a handful of times. The chain links TRBV29-1 to TRBJ2-3; perhaps TRBD1 as D (5 bases). Germline CDR1 is SQVTM and CDR2 is ANQGSEA. CDR3 length: 16 amino acids. The V end lost 4 bases, the J end lost 0 bases, and 17 bases lay between the germline ends. DNA of the CDR3: TGCAGCGTTGTTTCTTTTGACAGAGCTAGCACAGATACGCAGTATTTT. Protein: CSVVSFDRASTDTQYF.

This chain links TRBV7-2 with TRBJ2-3; possibly TRBD2 for D (6 bases). The CDR3 totals 18 residues. Germline V gene lookup returns CDR1 SGHTA and CDR2 FQGNSA. V was pared by 1 base and J by 0 bases, with 17 bases between. In DNA, the CDR3 is TGTGCCAGCAGCTTAGTAGGAGGGGCCAGACGTAGCACAGATACGCAGTATTTT. Its translation: CASSLVGGARRSTDTQYF.

The chain links TRBV6-2 or TRBV6-3 to TRBJ2-3; tentatively, D is TRBD1 or TRBD2 (7 bases each). The CDR3 extends over 18 amino acids. CDR1 and CDR2 (germline): MNHEY, SVGEGT. V was clipped by 0 bases and J by 4 bases, with 20 bases between them. CDR3 DNA: TGTGCCAGCAGTTACTCGAAGCTGACAGGGAGGGGCGCAGATACGCAGTATTTT. Translating it yields CASSYSKLTGRGADTQYF.

This chain links TRBV7-9 with TRBJ1-1, with D hard to call. Germline assignment: CDR1 SEHNR and CDR2 FQNEAQ (reference sequence). The CDR3 is 17 amino acids. The germline V and J ends were trimmed by 6 bases and 8 bases, with 28 bases remaining between them. The CDR3 here is CASSLSPRTFRAAEAFF. CDR3 DNA sequence: TGTGCCAGCAGTTTATCCCCTCGGACTTTTCGAGCAGCCGAAGCTTTCTTT.

In this sample, this clonotype turned up a few times. The chain links TRBV3-1 to TRBJ2-1; D is uncertain. This CDR3 comprises 12 residues. Germline V gene lookup returns CDR1 LGHDT and CDR2 YNNKEL (reference sequence). V was clipped by 1 base and J by 5 bases, with 3 bases between them. The CDR3 loop is CASSQANNEQFF. The CDR3 DNA reads as TGTGCCAGCAGCCAAGCAAACAATGAGCAGTTCTTC.

This rearrangement joins TRBV6-4 to TRBJ2-1; weak D call: TRBD2 (5 bases). The CDR3 loop spans 15 amino acids. V lost 5 bases, J lost 3 bases, and 14 bases lay in between. Germline values: CDR1 MRHNA, CDR2 SNTAGT. As DNA, the CDR3 is TGTGCCAGCAGTCGATCGACTAACCTCTACAATGAGCAGTTCTTC. It encodes CASSRSTNLYNEQFF.

The J gene is TRBJ1-1, the V gene TRBV12-3 or TRBV12-4, with 8 bases fitting TRBD1. The CDR3 sequence is 16 residues long. V dropped 6 bases and J dropped 3; count of bases not matched to a gene: 12. Here the CDR3 DNA reads TGTGCCAGCAGCTACCGGACAGGGCGGGTGGACACTGAAGCTTTCTTT. Translation gives CASSYRTGRVDTEAFF.

V and J are TRBV18 and TRBJ2-7, with 10 bases lining up with TRBD2. The CDR3 has 16 residues. Per germline, CDR1 KGHSH and CDR2 LQKENI. V dropped 5 bases and J dropped 3; count of bases not matched to a gene: 10. The CDR3 loop reads CASSVRTSGSYYEQYF. CDR3 DNA sequence: TGTGCCAGCTCAGTCCGGACTAGCGGAAGTTACTACGAGCAGTACTTC. The full variable domain, with the rest looked up from reference TRBV18 and TRBJ2-7, is NAGVMQNPRHLVRRRGQEARLRCSPMKGHSHVYWYRQLPEEGLKFMVYLQKENIIDESGMPKERFSAEFPKEGPSILRIQQVVRGDSAAYFCASSVRTSGSYYEQYFGPGTRLTVT.

A single count supports this clonotype. The V gene is TRBV6-5, the J gene TRBJ2-3; D is perhaps TRBD2 (6 bases). CDR1 is MNHEY, CDR2 SVGAGI, per germline. CDR3 length equals 15 residues. V gave up 2 bases and J gave up 2 bases, with 11 bases separating them. The CDR3: CASSYKGLTTDTQYF. CDR3 sequence (DNA): TGTGCCAGCAGTTACAAGGGACTGACCACAGATACGCAGTATTTT.

The rearrangement joins TRBV20-1 to TRBJ1-6; 9 bases match TRBD1. The CDR3 totals 15 residues. Losses at the gene ends were 0 bases for V and 7 bases for J; bases not matched to a gene: 4. CDR1 and CDR2 from the germline V gene are DFQATT and SNEGSKA (reference sequence). DNA for the CDR3: TGCAGTGCTAGAGACGGGACAGGGAGAAATTCACCCCTCCACTTT. Translation gives CSARDGTGRNSPLHF.

This clonotype was counted a single time. J is TRBJ1-6 and V is TRBV4-2; 9 positions match TRBD1. Germline values: CDR1 LGHNA, CDR2 YNFKEQ. This CDR3 spans 15 amino acids. V was clipped by 1 base and J by 8 bases; unmatched bases: 3. The CDR3 region is CASSQAQGADSPLHF. DNA of the CDR3: TGTGCCAGCAGCCAAGCACAGGGGGCCGATTCACCCCTCCACTTT.

J is TRBJ2-3 and V is TRBV12-5; D may be TRBD1 (6 bases). Looked up from germline, CDR1 is LGHNT and CDR2 is FRNRAP. V was shortened by 7 bases and J by 4 bases, with 18 bases between the two germline ends. The CDR3 sequence is 15 residues long. The CDR3 spells CASVRDTFGADTQYF. The CDR3 bases are TGTGCTAGTGTTCGGGACACCTTTGGGGCAGATACGCAGTATTTT.

The chain couples TRBV20-1 to TRBJ2-7, with D maybe TRBD2 (6 bases). Deletions cut 3 bases from V and 4 bases from J, with 16 bases between. The CDR3 totals 14 residues. CDR1 is DFQATT and CDR2 is SNEGSKA in the germline V gene (reference sequence). In nucleotides, the CDR3 is TGCAGTGCTAGGGATACGGCGGGGTCTTACGAGCAGTACTTC. This sequence encodes CSARDTAGSYEQYF.

The chain uses TRBV7-2 and TRBJ1-1, with a tentative D call TRBD1 (5 bases). This CDR3 spans 15 amino acids. Germline V gene sequence: CDR1 SGHTA, CDR2 FQGNSA. Trimming removed 5 bases at V and 0 bases at J, with 13 bases between. The CDR3 DNA reads TGTGCCAGCAGCCGGGGGGGTTCCATGAACACTGAAGCTTTCTTT. Translating it yields CASSRGGSMNTEAFF.